This TCR beta chain was identified in a study of Tregs in tolerant kidney transplant recipients. Broader study findings: Some patients' samples used different primers over time, so nucleotide sequences weren't comparable.

Profiled with immunoSEQ multiplex PCR; TCRdb holds only in-frame clones, not every one. Its table lists roughly 5,600 clones. Between the trimmed V and J ends, which lost 3 bases and 7 bases, there was a span of 9 bases. This CDR3 spans 12 amino acids. The germline CDR1 and CDR2 sequences are KGHSH and LQKENI. Judged by frequency, this clone is medium-sized. Its matching antigen is unknown. The DNA ends 3 residues before the CDR3 does, and the rest of the CDR3 is filled in from the germline J gene. Mixed chimerism was transient after nonmyeloablative marrow transplants from related graft donors. The TCR was taken from a human patient who received a combined kidney and bone marrow transplant. Some T cells here may be from the graft donor. The sample here was CD4+ T cells from blood (PBMCs), taken around 15 months after the transplant. The chain has TRBV18 and TRBJ1-1; maybe TRBD1 (5 bases). The CDR3 sequence: CASSPRGSEAFF. The sequenced CDR3 bases are TGTGCCAGCTCACCTCGGGGGAGTGAA.